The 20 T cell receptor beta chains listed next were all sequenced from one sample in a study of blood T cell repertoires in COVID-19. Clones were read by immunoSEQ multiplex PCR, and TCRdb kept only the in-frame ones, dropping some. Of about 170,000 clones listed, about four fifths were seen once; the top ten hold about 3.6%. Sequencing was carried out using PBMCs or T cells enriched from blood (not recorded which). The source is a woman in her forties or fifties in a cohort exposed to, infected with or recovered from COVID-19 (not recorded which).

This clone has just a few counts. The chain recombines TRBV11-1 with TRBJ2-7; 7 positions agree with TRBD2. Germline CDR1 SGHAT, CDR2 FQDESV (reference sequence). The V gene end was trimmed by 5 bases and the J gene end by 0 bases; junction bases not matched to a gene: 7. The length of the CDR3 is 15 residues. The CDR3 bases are TGTGCCAGCAGCGGGCTTACTAGCGACTCCTACGAGCAGTACTTC. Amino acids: CASSGLTSDSYEQYF.

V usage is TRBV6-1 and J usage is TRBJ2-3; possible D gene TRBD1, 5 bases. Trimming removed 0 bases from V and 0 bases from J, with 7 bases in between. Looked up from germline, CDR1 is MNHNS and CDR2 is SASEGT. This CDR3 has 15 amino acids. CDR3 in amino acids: CASSEAPGSTDTQYF. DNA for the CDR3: TGTGCCAGCAGTGAAGCGCCAGGGAGCACAGATACGCAGTATTTT.

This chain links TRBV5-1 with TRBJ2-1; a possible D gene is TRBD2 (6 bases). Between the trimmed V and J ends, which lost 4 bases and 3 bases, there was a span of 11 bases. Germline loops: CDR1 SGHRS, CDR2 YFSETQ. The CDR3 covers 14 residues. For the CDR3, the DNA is TGCGCCAGCAGCCTGGGACTGGACTACAATGAGCAGTTCTTC. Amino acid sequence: CASSLGLDYNEQFF.

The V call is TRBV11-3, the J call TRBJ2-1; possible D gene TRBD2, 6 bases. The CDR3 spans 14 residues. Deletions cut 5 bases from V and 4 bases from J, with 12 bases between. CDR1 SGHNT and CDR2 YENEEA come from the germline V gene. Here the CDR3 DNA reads TGTGCCAGCAGCCCCCTCGGGACTTACAATGAGCAGTTCTTC. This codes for CASSPLGTYNEQFF.

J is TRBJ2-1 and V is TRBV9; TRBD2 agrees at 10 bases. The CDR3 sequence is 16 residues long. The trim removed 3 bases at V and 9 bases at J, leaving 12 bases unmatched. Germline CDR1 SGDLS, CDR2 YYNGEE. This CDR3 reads CASSDGYSGGRIEQFF. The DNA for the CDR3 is TGTGCCAGCAGCGACGGGTATAGCGGGGGGCGGATTGAGCAGTTCTTC.

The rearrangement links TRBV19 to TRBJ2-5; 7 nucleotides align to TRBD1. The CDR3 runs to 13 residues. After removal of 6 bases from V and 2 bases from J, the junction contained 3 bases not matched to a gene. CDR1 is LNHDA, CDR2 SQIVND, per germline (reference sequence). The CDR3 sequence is CASRKDRQETQYF. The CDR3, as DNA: TGTGCCAGTAGAAAGGACAGGCAAGAGACCCAGTACTTC.

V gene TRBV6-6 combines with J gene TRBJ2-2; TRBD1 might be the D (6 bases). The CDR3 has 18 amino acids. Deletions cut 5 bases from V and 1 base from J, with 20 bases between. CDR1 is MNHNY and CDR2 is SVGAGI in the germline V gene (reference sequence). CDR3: CASSPLMGQGKNTGELFF. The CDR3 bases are TGTGCCAGCAGTCCCCTAATGGGGCAGGGGAAGAACACCGGGGAGCTGTTTTTT.

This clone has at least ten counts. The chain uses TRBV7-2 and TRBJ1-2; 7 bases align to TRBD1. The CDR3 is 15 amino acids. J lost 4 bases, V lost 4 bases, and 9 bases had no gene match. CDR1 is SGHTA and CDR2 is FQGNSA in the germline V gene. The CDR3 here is CASSSGQPGSYGYTF. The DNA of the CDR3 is TGTGCCAGCAGCTCGGGACAGCCGGGAAGCTATGGCTACACCTTC.

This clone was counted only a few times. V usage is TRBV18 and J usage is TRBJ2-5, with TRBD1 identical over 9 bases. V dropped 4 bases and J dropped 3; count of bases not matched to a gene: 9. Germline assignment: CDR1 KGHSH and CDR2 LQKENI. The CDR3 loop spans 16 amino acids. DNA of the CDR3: TGTGCCAGCTCACGGCAGGGACAGGGCGCGAAAGAGACCCAGTACTTC. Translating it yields CASSRQGQGAKETQYF.

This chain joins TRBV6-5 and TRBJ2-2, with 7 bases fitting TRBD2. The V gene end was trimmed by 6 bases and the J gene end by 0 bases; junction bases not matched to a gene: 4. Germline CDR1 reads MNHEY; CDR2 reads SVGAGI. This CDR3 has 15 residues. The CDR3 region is CASSLGGANTGELFF. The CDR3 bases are TGTGCCAGCAGCCTTGGGGGGGCGAACACCGGGGAGCTGTTTTTT.

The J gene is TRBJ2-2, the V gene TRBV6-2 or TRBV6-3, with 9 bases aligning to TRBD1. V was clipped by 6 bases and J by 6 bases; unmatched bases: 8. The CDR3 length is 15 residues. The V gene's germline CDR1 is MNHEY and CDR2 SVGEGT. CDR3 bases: TGTGCCAGCAGCCGCCGACAGGGGGGGGCCGGGGAGCTGTTTTTT. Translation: CASSRRQGGAGELFF.

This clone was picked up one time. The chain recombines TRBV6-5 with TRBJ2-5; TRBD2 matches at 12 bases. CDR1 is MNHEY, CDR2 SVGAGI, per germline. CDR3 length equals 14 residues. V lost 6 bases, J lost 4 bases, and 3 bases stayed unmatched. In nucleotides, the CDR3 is TGTGCCAGCAGACGACTAGCGGGAGTAGAGACCCAGTACTTC. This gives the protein CASRRLAGVETQYF.

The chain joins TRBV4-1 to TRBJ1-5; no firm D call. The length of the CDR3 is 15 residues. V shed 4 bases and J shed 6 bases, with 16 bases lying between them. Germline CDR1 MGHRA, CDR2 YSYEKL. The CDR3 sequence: CASSPSEPRLQPQHF. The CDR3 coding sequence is TGCGCCAGCAGCCCCTCGGAGCCGCGTCTTCAGCCCCAGCATTTT.

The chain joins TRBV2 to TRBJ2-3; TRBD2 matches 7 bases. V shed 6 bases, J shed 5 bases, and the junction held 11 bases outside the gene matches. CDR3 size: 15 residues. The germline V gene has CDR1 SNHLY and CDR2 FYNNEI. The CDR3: CASSRRGGDGDTQYF. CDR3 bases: TGTGCCAGCAGCCGGAGGGGAGGGGATGGAGATACGCAGTATTTT. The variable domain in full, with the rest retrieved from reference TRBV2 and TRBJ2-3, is EPEVTQTPSHQVTQMGQEVILRCVPISNHLYFYWYRQILGQKVEFLVSFYNNEISEKSEIFDDQFSVERPDGSNFTLKIRSTKLEDSAMYFCASSRRGGDGDTQYFGPGTRLTVL.

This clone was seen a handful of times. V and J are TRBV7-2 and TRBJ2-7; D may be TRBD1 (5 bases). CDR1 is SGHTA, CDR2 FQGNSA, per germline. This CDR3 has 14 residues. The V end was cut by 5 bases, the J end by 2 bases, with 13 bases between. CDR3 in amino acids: CASSERGQAYEQYF. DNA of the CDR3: TGTGCCAGCAGCGAAAGAGGACAAGCCTACGAGCAGTACTTC.

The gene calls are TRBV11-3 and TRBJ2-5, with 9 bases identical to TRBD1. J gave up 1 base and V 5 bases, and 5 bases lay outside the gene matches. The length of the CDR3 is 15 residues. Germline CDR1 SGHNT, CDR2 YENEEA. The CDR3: CASSPGQGLQETQYF. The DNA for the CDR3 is TGTGCCAGCAGCCCCGGACAGGGGCTCCAAGAGACCCAGTACTTC.

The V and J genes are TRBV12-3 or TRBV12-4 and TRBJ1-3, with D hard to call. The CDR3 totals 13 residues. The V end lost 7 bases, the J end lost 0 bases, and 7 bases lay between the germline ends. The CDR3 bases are TGTGCCAGCACCTATATCTCTGGAAACACCATATATTTT. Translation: CASTYISGNTIYF.

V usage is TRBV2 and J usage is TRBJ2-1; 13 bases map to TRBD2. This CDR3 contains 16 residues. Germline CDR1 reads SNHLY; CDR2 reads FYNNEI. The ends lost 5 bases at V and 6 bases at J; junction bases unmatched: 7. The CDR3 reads CASSPATSGRSNEQFF. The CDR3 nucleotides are TGTGCCAGCAGTCCAGCGACTAGCGGGAGGAGCAATGAGCAGTTCTTC.

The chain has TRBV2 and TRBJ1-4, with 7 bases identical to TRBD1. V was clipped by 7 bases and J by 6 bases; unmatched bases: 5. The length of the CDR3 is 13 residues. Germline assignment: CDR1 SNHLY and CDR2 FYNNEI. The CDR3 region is CASNMGQYEKLFF. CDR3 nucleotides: TGTGCCAGCAACATGGGACAGTATGAAAAACTGTTTTTT.

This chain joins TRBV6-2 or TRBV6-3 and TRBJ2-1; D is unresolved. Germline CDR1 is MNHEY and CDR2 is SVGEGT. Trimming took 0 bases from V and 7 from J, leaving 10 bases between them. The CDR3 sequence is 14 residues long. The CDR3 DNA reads TGTGCCAGCAGTTACTCGAGGAGTTTGAATGAGCAGTTCTTC. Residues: CASSYSRSLNEQFF.